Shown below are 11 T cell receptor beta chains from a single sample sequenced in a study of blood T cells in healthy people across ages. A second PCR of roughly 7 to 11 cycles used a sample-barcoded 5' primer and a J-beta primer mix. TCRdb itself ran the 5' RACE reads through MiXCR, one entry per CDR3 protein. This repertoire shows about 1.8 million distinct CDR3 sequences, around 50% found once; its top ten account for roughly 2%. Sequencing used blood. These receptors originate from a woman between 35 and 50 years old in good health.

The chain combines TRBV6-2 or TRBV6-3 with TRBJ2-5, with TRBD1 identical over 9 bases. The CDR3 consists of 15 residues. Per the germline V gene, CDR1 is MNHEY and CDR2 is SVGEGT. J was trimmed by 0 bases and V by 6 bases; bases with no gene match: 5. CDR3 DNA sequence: TGTGCCAGCAGCAATGGACAGGGGAACCAAGAGACCCAGTACTTC. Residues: CASSNGQGNQETQYF.

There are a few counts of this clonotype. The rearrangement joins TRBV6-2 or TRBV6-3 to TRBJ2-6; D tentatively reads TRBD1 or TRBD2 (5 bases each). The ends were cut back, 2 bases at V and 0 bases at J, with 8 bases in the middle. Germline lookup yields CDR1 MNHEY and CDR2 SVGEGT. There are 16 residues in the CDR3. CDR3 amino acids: CASSYGGASGANVLTF. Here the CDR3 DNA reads TGTGCCAGCAGTTACGGGGGAGCCTCTGGGGCCAACGTCCTGACTTTC.

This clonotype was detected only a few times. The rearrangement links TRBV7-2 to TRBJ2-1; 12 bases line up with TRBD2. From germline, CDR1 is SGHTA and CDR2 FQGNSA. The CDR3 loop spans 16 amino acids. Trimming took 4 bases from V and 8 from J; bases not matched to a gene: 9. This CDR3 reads CASSSSGGAGRDEQFF. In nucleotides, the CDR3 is TGTGCCAGCAGCTCTAGCGGGGGGGCCGGGCGCGATGAGCAGTTCTTC.

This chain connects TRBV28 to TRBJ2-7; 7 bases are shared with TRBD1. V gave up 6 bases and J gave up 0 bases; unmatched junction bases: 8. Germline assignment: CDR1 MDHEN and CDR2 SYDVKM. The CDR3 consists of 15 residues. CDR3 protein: CASRVGTASSYEQYF. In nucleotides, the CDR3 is TGTGCCAGCAGGGTGGGGACAGCTAGCTCCTACGAGCAGTACTTC.

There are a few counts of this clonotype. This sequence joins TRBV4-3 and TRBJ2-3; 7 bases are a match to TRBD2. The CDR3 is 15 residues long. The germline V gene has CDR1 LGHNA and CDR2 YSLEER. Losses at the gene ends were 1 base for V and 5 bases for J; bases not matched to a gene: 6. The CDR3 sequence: CASSQGAGVGDTQYF. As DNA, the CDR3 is TGCGCCAGCAGCCAAGGGGCGGGGGTGGGAGATACGCAGTATTTT.

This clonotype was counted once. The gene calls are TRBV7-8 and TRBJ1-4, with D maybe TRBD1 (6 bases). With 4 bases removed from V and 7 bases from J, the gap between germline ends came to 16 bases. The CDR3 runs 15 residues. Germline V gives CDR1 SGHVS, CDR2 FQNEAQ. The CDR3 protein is CASSSPPGAGEKLFF. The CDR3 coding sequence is TGTGCCAGCAGCTCCCCCCCGGGGGCTGGTGAAAAACTGTTTTTT.

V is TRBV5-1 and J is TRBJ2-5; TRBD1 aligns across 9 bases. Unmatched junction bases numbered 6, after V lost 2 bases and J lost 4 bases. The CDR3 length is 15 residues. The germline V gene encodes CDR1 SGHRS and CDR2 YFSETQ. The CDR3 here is CASSLMDRGGETQYF. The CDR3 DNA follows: TGCGCCAGCAGCTTAATGGACAGGGGTGGAGAGACCCAGTACTTC.

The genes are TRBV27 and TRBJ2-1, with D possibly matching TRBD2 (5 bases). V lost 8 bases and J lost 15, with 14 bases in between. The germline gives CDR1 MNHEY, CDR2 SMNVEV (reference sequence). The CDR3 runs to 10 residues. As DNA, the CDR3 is TGTGCCAGCGGGGAGACTCGCCTGTTCTTC. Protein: CASGETRLFF.

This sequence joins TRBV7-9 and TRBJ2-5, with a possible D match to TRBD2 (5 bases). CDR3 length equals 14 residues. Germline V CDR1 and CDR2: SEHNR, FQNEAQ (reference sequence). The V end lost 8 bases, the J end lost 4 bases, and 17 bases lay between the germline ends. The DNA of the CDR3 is TGTGCCAGCCTGCGGCTCGGAGGTGTAGAGACCCAGTACTTC. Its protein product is CASLRLGGVETQYF.

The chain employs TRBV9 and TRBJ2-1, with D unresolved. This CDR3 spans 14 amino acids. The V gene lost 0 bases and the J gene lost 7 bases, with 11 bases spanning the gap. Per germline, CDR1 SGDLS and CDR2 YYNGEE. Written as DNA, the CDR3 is TGTGCCAGCAGCGTAGGTGGCCCGTCGAATGAGCAGTTCTTC. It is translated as CASSVGGPSNEQFF.

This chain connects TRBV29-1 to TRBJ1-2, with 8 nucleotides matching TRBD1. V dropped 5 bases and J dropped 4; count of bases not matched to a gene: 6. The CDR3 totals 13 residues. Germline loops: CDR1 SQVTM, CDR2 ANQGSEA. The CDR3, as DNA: TGCAGCGTTTGGGGCAGGGGGCCCTATGGCTACACCTTC. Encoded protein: CSVWGRGPYGYTF. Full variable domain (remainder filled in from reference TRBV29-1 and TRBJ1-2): SAVISQKPSRDICQRGTSLTIQCQVDSQVTMMFWYRQQPGQSLTLIATANQGSEATYESGFVIDKFPISRPNLTFSTLTVSNMSPEDSSIYLCSVWGRGPYGYTFGSGTRLTVV.